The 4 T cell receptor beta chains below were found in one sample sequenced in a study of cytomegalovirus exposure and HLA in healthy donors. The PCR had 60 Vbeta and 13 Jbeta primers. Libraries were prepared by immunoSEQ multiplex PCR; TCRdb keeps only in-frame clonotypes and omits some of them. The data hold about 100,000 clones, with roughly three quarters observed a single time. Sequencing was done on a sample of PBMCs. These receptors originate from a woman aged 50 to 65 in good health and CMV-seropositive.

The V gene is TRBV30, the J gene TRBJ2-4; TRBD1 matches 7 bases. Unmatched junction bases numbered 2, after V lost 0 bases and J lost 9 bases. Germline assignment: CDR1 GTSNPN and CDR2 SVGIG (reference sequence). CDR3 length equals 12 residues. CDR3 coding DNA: TGTGCCTGGAGTGTATCAGGGGGCATTCAGTACTTC. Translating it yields CAWSVSGGIQYF.

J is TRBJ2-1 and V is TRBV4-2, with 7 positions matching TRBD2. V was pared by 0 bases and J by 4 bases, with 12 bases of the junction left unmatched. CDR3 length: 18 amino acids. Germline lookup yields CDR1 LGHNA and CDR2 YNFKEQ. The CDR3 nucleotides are TGTGCCAGCAGCCAAGACTTGGGGTTCGGGCGGGGGTACAATGAGCAGTTCTTC. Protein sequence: CASSQDLGFGRGYNEQFF.

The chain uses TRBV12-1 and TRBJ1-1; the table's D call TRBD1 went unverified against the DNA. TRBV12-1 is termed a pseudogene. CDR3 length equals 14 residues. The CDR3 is CASSPGQPNTEAFF. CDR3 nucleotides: TGTGCCAGCAGCCCAGGACAGCCGAACACTGAAGCTTTCTTT.

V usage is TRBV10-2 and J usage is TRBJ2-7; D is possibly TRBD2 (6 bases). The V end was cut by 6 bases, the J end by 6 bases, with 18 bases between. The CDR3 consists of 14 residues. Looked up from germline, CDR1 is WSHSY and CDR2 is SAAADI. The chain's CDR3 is CASSVAGGPSEQYF. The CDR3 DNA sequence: TGCGCCAGCAGCGTCGCCGGGGGTCCATCCGAGCAGTACTTC.